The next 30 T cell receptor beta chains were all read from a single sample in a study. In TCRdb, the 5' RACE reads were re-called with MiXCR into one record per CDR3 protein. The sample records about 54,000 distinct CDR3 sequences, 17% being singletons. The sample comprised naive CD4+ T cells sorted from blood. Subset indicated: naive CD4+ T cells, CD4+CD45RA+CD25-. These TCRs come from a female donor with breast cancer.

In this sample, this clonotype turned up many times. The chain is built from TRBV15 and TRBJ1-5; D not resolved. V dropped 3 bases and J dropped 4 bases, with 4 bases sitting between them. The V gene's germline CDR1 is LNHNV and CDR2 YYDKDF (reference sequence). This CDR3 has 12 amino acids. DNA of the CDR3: TGTGCCACCAGCAGCCCTAATCAGCCCCAGCATTTT. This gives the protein CATSSPNQPQHF.

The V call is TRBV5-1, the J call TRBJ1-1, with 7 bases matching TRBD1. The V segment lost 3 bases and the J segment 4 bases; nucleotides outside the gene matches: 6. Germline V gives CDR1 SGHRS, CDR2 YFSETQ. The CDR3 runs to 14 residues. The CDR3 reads CASSSGQEGTEAFF. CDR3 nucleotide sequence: TGCGCCAGCAGCTCCGGACAGGAGGGCACTGAAGCTTTCTTT. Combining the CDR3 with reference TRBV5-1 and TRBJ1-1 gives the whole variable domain KAGVTQTPRYLIKTRGQQVTLSCSPISGHRSVSWYQQTPGQGLQFLFEYFSETQRNKGNFPGRFSGRQFSNSRSEMNVSTLELGDSALYLCASSSGQEGTEAFFGQGTRLTVV.

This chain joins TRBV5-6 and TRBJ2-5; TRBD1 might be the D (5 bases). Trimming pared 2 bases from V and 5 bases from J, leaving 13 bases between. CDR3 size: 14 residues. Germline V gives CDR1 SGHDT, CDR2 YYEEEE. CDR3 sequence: CASSFAQGRETQYF. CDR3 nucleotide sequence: TGTGCCAGCAGCTTCGCTCAGGGTAGGGAGACCCAGTACTTC.

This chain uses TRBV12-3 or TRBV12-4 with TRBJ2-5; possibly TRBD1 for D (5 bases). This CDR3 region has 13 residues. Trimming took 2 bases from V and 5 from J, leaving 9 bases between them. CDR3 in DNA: TGTGCCAGCAGTTTATGGGGCGCGGAGACCCAGTACTTC. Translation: CASSLWGAETQYF.

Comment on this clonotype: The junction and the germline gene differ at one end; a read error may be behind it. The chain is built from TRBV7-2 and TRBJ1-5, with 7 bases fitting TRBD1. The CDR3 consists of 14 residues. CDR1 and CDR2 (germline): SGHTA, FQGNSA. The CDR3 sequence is CASSGRVGGQPQHF. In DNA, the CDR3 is TGTGCCAGCAGCGGACGGGTTGGGGGACAGCCCCAGCATTTC. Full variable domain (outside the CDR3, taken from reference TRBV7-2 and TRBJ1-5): GAGVSQSPSNKVTEKGKDVELRCDPISGHTALYWYRQSLGQGLEFLIYFQGNSAPDKSGLPSDRFSAERTGGSVSTLTIQRTQQEDSAVYLCASSGRVGGQPQHFGDGTRLSIL.

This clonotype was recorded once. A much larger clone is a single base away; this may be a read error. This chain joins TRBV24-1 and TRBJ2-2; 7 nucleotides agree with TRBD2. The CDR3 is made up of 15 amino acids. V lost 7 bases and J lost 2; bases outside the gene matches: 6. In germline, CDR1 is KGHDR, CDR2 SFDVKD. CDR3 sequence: CATREASGNTGELFF. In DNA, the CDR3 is TGTGCCACCAGGGAGGCTAGCGGAAACACCGGGGAGCTGTTTTTT.

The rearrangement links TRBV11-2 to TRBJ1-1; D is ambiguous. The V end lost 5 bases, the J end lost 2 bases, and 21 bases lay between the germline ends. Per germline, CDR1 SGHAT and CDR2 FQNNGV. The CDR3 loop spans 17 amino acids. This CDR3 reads CASSPPPEGLGNTEAFF. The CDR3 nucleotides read TGTGCCAGCAGCCCTCCCCCGGAAGGTTTGGGAAACACTGAAGCTTTCTTT.

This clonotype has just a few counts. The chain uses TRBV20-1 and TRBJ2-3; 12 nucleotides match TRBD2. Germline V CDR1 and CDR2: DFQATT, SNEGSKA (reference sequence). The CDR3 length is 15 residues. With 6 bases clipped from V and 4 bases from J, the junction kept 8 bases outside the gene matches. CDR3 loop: CSALTSGRFPDTQYF. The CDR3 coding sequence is TGCAGTGCCTTGACTAGCGGGAGATTCCCAGATACGCAGTATTTT.

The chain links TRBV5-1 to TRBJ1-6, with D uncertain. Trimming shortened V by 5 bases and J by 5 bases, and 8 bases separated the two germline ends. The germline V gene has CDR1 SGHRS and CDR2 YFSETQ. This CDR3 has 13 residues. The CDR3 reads CASRREDNSPLHF. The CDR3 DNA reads TGCGCCAGCAGACGGGAAGATAATTCACCCCTCCACTTT. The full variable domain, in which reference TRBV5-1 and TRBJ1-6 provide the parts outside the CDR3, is KAGVTQTPRYLIKTRGQQVTLSCSPISGHRSVSWYQQTPGQGLQFLFEYFSETQRNKGNFPGRFSGRQFSNSRSEMNVSTLELGDSALYLCASRREDNSPLHFGNGTRLTVT.

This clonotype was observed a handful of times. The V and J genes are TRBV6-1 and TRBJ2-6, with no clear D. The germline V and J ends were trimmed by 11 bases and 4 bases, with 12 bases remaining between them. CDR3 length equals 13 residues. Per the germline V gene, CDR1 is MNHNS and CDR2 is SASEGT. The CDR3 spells CAASRRGANVLTF. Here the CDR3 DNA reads TGTGCCGCCTCCCGCCGGGGGGCCAACGTCCTGACTTTC.

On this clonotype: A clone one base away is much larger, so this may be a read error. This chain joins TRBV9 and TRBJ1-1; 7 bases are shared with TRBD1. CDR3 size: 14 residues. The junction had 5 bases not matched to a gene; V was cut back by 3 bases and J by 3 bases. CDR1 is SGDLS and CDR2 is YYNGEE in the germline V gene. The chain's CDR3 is CASSAGQTDTEAFF. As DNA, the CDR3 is TGTGCCAGCAGCGCGGGACAGACGGACACTGAAGCTTTCTTT.

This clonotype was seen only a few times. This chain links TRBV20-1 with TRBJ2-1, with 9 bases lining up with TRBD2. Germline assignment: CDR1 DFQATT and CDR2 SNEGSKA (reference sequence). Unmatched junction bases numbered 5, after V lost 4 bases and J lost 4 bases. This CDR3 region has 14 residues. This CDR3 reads CSAKRTSVYNEQFF. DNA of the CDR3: TGCAGTGCTAAGAGGACTAGCGTATACAATGAGCAGTTCTTC.

The CDR3 sequence: CASRGQARWSNQPQHF. The CDR3 DNA reads as TGTGCCAGCAGGGGACAGGCCCGGTGGAGCAATCAGCCCCAGCATTTT. The chain uses TRBV28 and TRBJ1-5; 8 positions agree with TRBD1. The length of the CDR3 is 16 residues. In germline, CDR1 is MDHEN, CDR2 SYDVKM. Unmatched junction bases numbered 8, after V lost 6 bases and J lost 1 base. Looking up the rest from reference TRBV28 and TRBJ1-5 gives the full variable domain: DVKVTQSSRYLVKRTGEKVFLECVQDMDHENMFWYRQDPGLGLRLIYFSYDVKMKEKGDIPEGYSVSREKKERFSLILESASTNQTSMYLCASRGQARWSNQPQHFGDGTRLSIL.

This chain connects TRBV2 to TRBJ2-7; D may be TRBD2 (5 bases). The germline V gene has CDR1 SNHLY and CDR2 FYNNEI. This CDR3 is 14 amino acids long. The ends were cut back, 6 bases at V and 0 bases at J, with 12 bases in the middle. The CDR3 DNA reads TGTGCCAGCAGGGAGGTGTTCATCTCCTACGAGCAGTACTTC. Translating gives CASREVFISYEQYF.

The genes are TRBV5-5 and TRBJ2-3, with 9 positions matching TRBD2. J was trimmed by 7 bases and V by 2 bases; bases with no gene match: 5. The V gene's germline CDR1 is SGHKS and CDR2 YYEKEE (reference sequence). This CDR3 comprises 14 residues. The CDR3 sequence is CASSFAGGPNTQYF. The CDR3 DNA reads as TGTGCCAGCAGCTTCGCGGGAGGGCCAAATACGCAGTATTTT. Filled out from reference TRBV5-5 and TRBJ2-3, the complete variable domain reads DAGVTQSPTHLIKTRGQQVTLRCSPISGHKSVSWYQQVLGQGPQFIFQYYEKEERGRGNFPDRFSARQFPNYSSELNVNALLLGDSALYLCASSFAGGPNTQYFGPGTRLTVL.

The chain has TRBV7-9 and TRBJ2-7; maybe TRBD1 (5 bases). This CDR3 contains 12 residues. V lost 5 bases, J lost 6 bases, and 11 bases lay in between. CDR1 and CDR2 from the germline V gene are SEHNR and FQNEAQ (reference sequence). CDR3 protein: CASSRQRTEQYF. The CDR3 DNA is TGTGCCAGCAGCCGACAGAGGACCGAGCAGTACTTC.

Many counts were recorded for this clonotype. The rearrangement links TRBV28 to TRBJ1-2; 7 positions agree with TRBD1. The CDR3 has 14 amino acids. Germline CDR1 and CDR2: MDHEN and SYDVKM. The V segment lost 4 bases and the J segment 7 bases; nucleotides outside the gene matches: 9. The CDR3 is CASSSQGTVSGYTF. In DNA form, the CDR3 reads TGTGCCAGCAGTTCACAGGGGACTGTGTCTGGCTACACCTTC.

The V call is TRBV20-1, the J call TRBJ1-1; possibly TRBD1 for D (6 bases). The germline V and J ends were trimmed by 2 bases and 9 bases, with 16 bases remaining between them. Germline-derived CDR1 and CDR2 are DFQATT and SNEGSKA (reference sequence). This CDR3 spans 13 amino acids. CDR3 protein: CSARNDRNLQAFF. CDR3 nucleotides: TGCAGTGCTAGAAACGACAGGAACCTCCAAGCTTTCTTT.

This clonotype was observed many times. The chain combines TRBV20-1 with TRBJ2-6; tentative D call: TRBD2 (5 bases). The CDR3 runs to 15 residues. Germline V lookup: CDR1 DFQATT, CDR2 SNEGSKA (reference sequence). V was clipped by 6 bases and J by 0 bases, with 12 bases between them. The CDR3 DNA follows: TGCAGTGCACTCCAGCGGTCCTCTGGGGCCAACGTCCTGACTTTC. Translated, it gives CSALQRSSGANVLTF.

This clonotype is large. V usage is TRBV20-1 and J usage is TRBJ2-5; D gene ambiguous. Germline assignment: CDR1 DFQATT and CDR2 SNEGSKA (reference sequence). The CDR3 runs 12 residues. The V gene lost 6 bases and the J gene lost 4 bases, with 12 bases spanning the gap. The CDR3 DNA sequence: TGCAGTGCCGGACCCCGGGCAGAGACCCAGTACTTC. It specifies CSAGPRAETQYF.

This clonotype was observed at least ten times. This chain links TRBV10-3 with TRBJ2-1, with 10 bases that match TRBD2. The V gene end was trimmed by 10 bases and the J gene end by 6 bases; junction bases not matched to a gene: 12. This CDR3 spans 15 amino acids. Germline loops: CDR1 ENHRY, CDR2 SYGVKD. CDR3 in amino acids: CATSGRADEGNEQFF. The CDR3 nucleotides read TGTGCCACCAGCGGGAGGGCCGATGAAGGCAATGAGCAGTTCTTC.

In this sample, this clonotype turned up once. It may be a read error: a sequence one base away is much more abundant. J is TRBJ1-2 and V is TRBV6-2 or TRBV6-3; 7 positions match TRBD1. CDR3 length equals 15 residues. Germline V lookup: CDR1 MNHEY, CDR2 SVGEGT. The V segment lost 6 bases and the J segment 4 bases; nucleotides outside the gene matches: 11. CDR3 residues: CASRSHGTATYGYTF. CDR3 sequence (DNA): TGTGCCAGCAGAAGCCACGGGACAGCCACCTATGGCTACACCTTC.

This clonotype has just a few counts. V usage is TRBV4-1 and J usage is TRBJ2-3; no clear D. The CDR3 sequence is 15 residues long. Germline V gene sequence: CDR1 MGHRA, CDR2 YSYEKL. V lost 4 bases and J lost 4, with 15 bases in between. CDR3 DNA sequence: TGCGCCAGCAGCCCTGCCCTCTCCCCCCCAGATACGCAGTATTTT. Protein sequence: CASSPALSPPDTQYF.

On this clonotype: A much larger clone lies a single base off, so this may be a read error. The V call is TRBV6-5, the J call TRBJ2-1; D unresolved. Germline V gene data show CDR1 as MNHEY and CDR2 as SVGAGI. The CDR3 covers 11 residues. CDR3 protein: CASTGYNEQCF. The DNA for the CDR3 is TGTGCCAGCACGGGTTACAATGAGCAGTGCTTC.

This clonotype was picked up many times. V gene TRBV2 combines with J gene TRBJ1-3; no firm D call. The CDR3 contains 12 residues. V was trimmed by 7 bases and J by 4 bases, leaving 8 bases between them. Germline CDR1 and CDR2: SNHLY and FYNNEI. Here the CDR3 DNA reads TGTGCCAGCACCGCGGAGGGAAACACCATATATTTT. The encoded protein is CASTAEGNTIYF.

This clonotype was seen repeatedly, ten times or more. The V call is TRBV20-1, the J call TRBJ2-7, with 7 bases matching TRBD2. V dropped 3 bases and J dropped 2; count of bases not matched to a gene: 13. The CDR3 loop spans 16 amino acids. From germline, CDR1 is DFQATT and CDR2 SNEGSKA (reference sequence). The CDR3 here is CSASGGDLISAYEQYF. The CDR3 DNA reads TGCAGTGCTAGTGGGGGGGATCTCATTAGCGCCTACGAGCAGTACTTC.

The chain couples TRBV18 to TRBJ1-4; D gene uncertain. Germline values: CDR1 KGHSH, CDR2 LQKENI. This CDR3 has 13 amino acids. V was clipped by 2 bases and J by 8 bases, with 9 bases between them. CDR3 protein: CASSPGRVEKLFF. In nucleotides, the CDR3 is TGTGCCAGCTCACCAGGGAGAGTCGAAAAACTGTTTTTT.

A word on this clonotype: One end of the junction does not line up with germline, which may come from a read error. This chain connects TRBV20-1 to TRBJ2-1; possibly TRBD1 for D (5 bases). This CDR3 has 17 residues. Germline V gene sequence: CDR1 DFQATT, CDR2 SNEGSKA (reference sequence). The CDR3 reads CSARILRTGSGYNGQFF. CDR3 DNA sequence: TGCAGTGCTAGAATACTCCGGACGGGCTCAGGGTACAATGGGCAGTTCTTC.

CDR3 nucleotides: TGTGCCAGCACCTCTCCCCAGGGACAGGGGTACATTCAGTACTTC. Residues: CASTSPQGQGYIQYF. The chain links TRBV11-2 to TRBJ2-4, with 10 bases lining up with TRBD1. Germline V gene data show CDR1 as SGHAT and CDR2 as FQNNGV. The CDR3 loop spans 15 amino acids. Trimming took 7 bases from V and 8 from J; bases not matched to a gene: 11.

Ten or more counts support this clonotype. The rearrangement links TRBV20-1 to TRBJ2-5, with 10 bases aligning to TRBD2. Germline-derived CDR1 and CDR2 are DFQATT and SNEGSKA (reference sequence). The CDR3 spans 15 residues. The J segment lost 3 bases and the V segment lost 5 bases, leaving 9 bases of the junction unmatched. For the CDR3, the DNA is TGCAGTGCTGGTCTTTCCGGGACTAGCGAAGAGACCCAGTACTTC. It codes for CSAGLSGTSEETQYF.